This T cell receptor beta chain was identified in a study of blood T cell repertoires in COVID-19 (TCRdb year 2020). Study-level background: The collaborator samples originated in the United States, Italy and Spain and spanned the acute and convalescent phases of COVID-19. Samples came from the ongoing ImmuneRACE study (first 160 participants) plus 1,254 subjects from 6 global collaborators. Nearly every sample came with metadata listing a de-identified subject ID, COVID-19 status, age in years and sex. The prospective study material was composed of cDNA or gDNA derived from T cells, B-cell-depleted T cells, or PBMCs. The repertoires were released in a freely available public database meant as a resource for research on the immune response to SARS-CoV-2. Where HLA class I and class II types were available, the types were taken from metadata supplied by the sample provider, not from assay-based typing. The dataset comprised deeply sampled blood TCRbeta repertoires from subjects exposed to, actively infected with, or recovered from COVID-19.

Including cysteine and phenylalanine, the CDR3 has 12 amino acids. Only the CDR3 DNA stays, 36 bases, in frame from base 1. In the germline V gene (reference sequence), CDR1 corresponds to LNHDA and CDR2 to SQIVND. V loses 5 bases, J loses 6 bases, and the germline ends lie 8 bases apart. TCRbeta CDR3 regions were amplified from genomic DNA using the immunoSEQ Assay, a bias-controlled multiplex PCR. Processing in the source paper ran as follows. Nucleated cell counts per sample were estimated from amplification of reference gene primers within the assay. To quantify the absolute abundance of each unique TCRbeta CDR3 rearrangement, sequence reads were collapsed and filtered. For each sample, productive Simpson clonality was calculated as the square root of Simpson's diversity index over productive rearrangements. TCRdb took over this immuneACCESS table, retaining in-frame rearrangements with V and J assigned. Such tables are incomplete; in checked studies, under half of the missing clones stem from an unresolved V gene, and the remainder is unexplained. V, J and clone size derive from that table, while D and trimming were established from the DNA sequence. Present in this sample are about 200,000 clones, 80% of which were seen just once. The ten largest clones add up to 5.5% to 7% of the sample.

The collaborating institutions used their own protocols to collect whole blood in K2EDTA tubes. For TCRbeta analysis, collaborator samples were shipped as frozen whole blood, as isolated PBMCs, or as DNA extracted from either sample type. Study-level results and caveats: Clinical and demographic metadata were provided uncurated, with the amount varying by source and participant.

Of note for this clone: Its antigen remains unidentified. It has no much larger one-base neighbor in the sample; base qualities were not kept.

The source is a woman aged 65 to 85 with acute or convalescent COVID-19. The rearrangement combines TRBV19 with TRBJ2-1, with a tentative D gene TRBD2 over 5 matching bases. Sample: peripheral blood. The DNA is TGTGCCAGTAGTCGCGGGCGCAATGAGCAGTTCTTC. It codes for CASSRGRNEQFF.